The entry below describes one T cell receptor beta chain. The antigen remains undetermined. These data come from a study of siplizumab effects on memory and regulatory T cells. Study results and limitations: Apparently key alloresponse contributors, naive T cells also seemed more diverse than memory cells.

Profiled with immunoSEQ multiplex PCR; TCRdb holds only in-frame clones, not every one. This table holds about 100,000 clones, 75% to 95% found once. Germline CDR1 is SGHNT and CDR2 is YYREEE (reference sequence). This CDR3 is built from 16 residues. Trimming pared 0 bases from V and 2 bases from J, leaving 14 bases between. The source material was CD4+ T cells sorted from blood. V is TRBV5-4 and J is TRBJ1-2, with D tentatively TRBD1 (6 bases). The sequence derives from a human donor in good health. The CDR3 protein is CASSLGIGGQNYGYTF. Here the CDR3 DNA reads TGTGCCAGCAGCTTGGGGATCGGGGGACAAAACTATGGCTACACCTTC. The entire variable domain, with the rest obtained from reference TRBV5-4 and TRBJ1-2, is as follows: ETGVTQSPTHLIKTRGQQVTLRCSSQSGHNTVSWYQQALGQGPQFIFQYYREEENGRGNFPPRFSGLQFPNYSSELNVNALELDDSALYLCASSLGIGGQNYGYTFGSGTRLTVV.